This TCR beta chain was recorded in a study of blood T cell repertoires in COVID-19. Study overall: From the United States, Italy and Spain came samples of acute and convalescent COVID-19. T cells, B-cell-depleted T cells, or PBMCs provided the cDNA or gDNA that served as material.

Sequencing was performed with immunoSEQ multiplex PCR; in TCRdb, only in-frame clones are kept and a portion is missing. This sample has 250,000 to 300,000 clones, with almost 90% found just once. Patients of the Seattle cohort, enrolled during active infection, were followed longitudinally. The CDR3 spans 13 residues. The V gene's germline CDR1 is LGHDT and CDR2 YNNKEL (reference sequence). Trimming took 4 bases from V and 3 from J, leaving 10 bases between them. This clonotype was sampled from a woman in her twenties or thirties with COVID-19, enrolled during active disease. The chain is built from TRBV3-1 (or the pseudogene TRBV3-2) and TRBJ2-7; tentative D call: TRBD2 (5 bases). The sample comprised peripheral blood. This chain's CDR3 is CASSPWTGYEQYF. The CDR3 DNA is TGTGCCAGCAGCCCGTGGACTGGCTACGAGCAGTACTTC.